Shown below are 8 T cell receptor beta chains from a single sample sequenced in a study of cytomegalovirus exposure and HLA in healthy donors. The PCR had 60 Vbeta and 13 Jbeta primers. Produced via immunoSEQ multiplex PCR; TCRdb's table is partial and in-frame only. This sample has approximately 210,000 clones; roughly 77% occur once, and the top ten carry about 0.36%. The specimen sequenced was PBMCs. The receptors stem from a male donor in good health and CMV-seropositive.

This chain links TRBV4-1 with TRBJ1-2; 12 nucleotides align to TRBD1. The ends lost 3 bases at V and 4 bases at J; junction bases unmatched: 3. The CDR3 sequence is 15 residues long. Germline CDR1 and CDR2: MGHRA and YSYEKL. The chain's CDR3 is CASSQPGQGAYGYTF. The CDR3 coding sequence is TGCGCCAGCAGCCAGCCGGGACAGGGGGCCTATGGCTACACCTTC.

This chain uses TRBV5-6 with TRBJ1-5; tentative D call: TRBD1 (6 bases). Trimming took 4 bases from V and 3 from J, leaving 17 bases between them. This CDR3 is 16 amino acids long. Per germline, CDR1 SGHDT and CDR2 YYEEEE. The CDR3 DNA sequence: TGTGCCAGCAGCCTTCTTCGGGGGGCTGACAATCAGCCCCAGCATTTT. Translation: CASSLLRGADNQPQHF.

This clone was seen more than once but under ten times. This chain uses TRBV5-6 with TRBJ1-5; a weak D match, TRBD1 (6 bases). The germline V and J ends were trimmed by 4 bases and 0 bases, with 17 bases remaining between them. CDR1 is SGHDT and CDR2 is YYEEEE in the germline V gene. The CDR3 contains 17 residues. The CDR3 coding sequence is TGTGCCAGCAGCCCCGGTGGGGGGGCCTTTAGCAATCAGCCCCAGCATTTT. Translation: CASSPGGGAFSNQPQHF.

The genes are TRBV7-9 and TRBJ1-5; tentative D call: TRBD1 (5 bases). This CDR3 has 17 residues. Germline CDR1 is SEHNR and CDR2 is FQNEAQ (reference sequence). Trimming removed 4 bases from V and 5 bases from J, with 21 bases in between. As DNA, the CDR3 is TGTGCCAGCAGCTCCTATATTGGGCAGGGAGGGGATCAGCCCCAGCATTTT. Its translation is CASSSYIGQGGDQPQHF.

The sample holds a few counts of this clone. The J gene is TRBJ2-1, the V gene TRBV27; TRBD2 agrees at 8 bases. With 5 bases clipped from V and 10 bases from J, the junction kept 19 bases outside the gene matches. Germline loops: CDR1 MNHEY, CDR2 SMNVEV (reference sequence). This CDR3 comprises 17 residues. The DNA of the CDR3 is TGTGCCAGCAGTCCGATGGGAGCGGGGGAGATACAATGGGAGCAGTTCTTC. It encodes CASSPMGAGEIQWEQFF.

This rearrangement joins TRBV6-4 to TRBJ2-1, with 12 positions matching TRBD2. Germline lookup yields CDR1 MRHNA and CDR2 SNTAGT. CDR3 size: 14 residues. Trimming removed 4 bases from V and 9 bases from J; junction bases left unmatched: 4. CDR3 sequence reads: CASSGGLAGGEQFF. CDR3 DNA sequence: TGTGCCAGCAGTGGGGGACTAGCGGGCGGTGAGCAGTTCTTC.

V usage is TRBV28 and J usage is TRBJ1-1, with D perhaps matching TRBD1 (5 bases). CDR1 and CDR2 from the germline V gene are MDHEN and SYDVKM. The CDR3 loop spans 17 amino acids. V was trimmed by 2 bases and J by 1 base, leaving 17 bases between them. The DNA of the CDR3 is TGTGCCAGCAGTTTAAGGCGCGTGGGGCCTTCGAACACTGAAGCTTTCTTT. Translation gives CASSLRRVGPSNTEAFF.

V and J are TRBV5-1 and TRBJ1-6; TRBD1 might be the D (5 bases). This CDR3 has 12 residues. V lost 5 bases to trimming and J lost 6 bases, with 6 bases between them. Germline V gene data show CDR1 as SGHRS and CDR2 as YFSETQ. The CDR3 sequence: CASRQVNSPLHF. For the CDR3, the DNA is TGCGCCAGCAGACAGGTTAATTCACCCCTCCACTTT.